This record covers a single TCR beta chain. Researchers took RNA transcripts and amplified the TCR beta CDR3 regions from them. The study used the HTBI primer set for a first-round RT-PCR of the TCR CDR3. Via MiXCR, TCRdb re-called the multiplex PCR reads, giving one row per CDR3 protein. Of hundreds of thousands of distinct CDR3 sequences in the sample, approximately 42% are singletons; the top ten hold approximately 7.2%. This specimen belongs to a study of T cells in Graves' hyperthyroidism and ophthalmopathy. V lost 4 bases and J 5 bases, leaving 17 bases between the germline ends. Germline values: CDR1 SQVTM, CDR2 ANQGSEA. The CDR3 is 14 residues long.

The sequence was obtained from an adult man with Graves' disease, either hyperthyroidism or ophthalmopathy (not recorded which). The material sequenced was peripheral blood or thyroid tissue (not recorded which). V gene TRBV29-1 combines with J gene TRBJ1-1; D is uncertain. CDR3 DNA sequence: TGCAGCGTTGGTGGGCTGCCGGCGGGTACTGAAGCTTTCTTT. Translating gives CSVGGLPAGTEAFF.